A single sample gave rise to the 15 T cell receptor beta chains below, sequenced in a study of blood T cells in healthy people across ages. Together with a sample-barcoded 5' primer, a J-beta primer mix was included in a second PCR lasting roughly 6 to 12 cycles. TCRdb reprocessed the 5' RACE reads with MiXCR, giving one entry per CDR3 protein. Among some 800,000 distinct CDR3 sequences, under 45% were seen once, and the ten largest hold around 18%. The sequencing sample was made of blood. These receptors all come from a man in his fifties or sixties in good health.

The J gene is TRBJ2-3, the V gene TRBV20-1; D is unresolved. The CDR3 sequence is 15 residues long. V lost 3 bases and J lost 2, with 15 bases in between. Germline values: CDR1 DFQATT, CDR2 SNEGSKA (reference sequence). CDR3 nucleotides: TGCAGTGCTAGTGGGCGGTGGGCCCTCACAGATACGCAGTATTTT. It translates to CSASGRWALTDTQYF.

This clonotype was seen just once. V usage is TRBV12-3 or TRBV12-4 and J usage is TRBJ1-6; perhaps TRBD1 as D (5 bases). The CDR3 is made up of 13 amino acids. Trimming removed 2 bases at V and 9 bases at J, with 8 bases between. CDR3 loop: CASSLQGTSPLHF. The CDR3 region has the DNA TGTGCCAGCAGTTTACAGGGTACTTCACCCCTCCACTTT.

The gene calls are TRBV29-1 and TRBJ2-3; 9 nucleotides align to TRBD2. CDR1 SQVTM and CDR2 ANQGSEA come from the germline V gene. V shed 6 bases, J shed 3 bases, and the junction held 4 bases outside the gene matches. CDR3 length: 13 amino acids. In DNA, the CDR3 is TGCAGCGTGAGCGGGGGGCGGACAGATACGCAGTATTTT. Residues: CSVSGGRTDTQYF.

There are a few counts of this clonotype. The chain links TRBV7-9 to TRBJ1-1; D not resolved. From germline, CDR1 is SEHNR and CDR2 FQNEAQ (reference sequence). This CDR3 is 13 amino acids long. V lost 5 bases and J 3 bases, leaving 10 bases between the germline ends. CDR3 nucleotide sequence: TGTGCCAGCAGCCCCGACCTTGACACTGAAGCTTTCTTT. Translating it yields CASSPDLDTEAFF. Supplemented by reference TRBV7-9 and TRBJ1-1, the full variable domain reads DTGVSQNPRHKITKRGQNVTFRCDPISEHNRLYWYRQTLGQGPEFLTYFQNEAQLEKSRLLSDRFSAERPKGSFSTLEIQRTEQGDSAMYLCASSPDLDTEAFFGQGTRLTVV.

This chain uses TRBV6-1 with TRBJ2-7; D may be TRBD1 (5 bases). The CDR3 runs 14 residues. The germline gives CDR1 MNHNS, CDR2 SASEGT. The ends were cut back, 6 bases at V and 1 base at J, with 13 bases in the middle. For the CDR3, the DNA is TGTGCCAGCAGATCCGAGACAGAGTCCTACGAGCAGTACTTC. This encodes CASRSETESYEQYF.

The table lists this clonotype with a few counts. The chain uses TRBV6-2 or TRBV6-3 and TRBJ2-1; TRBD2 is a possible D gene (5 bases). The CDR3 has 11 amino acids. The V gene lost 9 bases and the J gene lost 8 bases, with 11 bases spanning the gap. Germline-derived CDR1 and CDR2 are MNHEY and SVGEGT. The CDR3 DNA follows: TGTGCCAGTACAACTAGGGATGAGCAGTTCTTC. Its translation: CASTTRDEQFF.

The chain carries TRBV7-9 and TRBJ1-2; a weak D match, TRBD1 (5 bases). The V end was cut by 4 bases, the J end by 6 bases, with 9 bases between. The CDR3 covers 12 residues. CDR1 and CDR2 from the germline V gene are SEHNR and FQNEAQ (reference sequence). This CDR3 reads CASSSDSNGYTF. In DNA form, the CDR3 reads TGTGCCAGCAGCTCCGACAGCAATGGCTACACCTTC.

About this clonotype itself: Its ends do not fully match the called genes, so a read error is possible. The CDR3 spells CASSFVSNNEQFF. In DNA form, the CDR3 reads TGTGCCAGCAGTTTTGTCTCCAACAATGAGCAGTTCTTC. This sequence joins TRBV12-3 or TRBV12-4 and TRBJ2-1; D remains unclear. This CDR3 contains 13 residues.

The CDR3 DNA follows: TGCGCCAGCACCCCGACTAGCGGGGGCGGACATCGTACGCAGTATTTT. It specifies CASTPTSGGGHRTQYF. The chain carries TRBV5-1 and TRBJ2-3, with TRBD2 matching over 12 bases. The germline gives CDR1 SGHRS, CDR2 YFSETQ. This CDR3 region has 16 residues. V shed 6 bases, J shed 8 bases, and the junction held 13 bases outside the gene matches. Full variable domain (outside the CDR3, taken from reference TRBV5-1 and TRBJ2-3): KAGVTQTPRYLIKTRGQQVTLSCSPISGHRSVSWYQQTPGQGLQFLFEYFSETQRNKGNFPGRFSGRQFSNSRSEMNVSTLELGDSALYLCASTPTSGGGHRTQYFGPGTRLTVL.

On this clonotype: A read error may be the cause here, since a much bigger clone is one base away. The CDR3 spells CASSLQLVQAGTVCEQYF. For the CDR3, the DNA is TGCGCCAGCAGCTTACAATTAGTTCAAGCAGGGACGGTTTGCGAGCAGTACTTC. The chain combines TRBV5-1 with TRBJ2-7; either TRBD1 or TRBD2 may fit D (5 bases each). Germline V lookup: CDR1 SGHRS, CDR2 YFSETQ. This CDR3 has 18 residues. Trimming cost V 2 bases and J 6 bases, with 27 bases left between them.

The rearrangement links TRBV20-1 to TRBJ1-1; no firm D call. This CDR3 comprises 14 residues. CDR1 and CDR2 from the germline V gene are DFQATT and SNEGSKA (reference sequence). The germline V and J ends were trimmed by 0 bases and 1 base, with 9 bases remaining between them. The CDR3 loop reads CSARDRERNTEAFF. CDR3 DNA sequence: TGCAGTGCTAGAGATAGGGAGCGGAACACTGAAGCTTTCTTT.

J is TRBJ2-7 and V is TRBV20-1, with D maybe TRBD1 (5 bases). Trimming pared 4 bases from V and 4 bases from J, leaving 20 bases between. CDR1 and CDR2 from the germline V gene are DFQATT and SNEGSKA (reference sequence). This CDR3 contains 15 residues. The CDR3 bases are TGCAGTGCTATGGAAGCCTCAGGGTGGAGTTACGAGCAGTACTTC. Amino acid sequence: CSAMEASGWSYEQYF.

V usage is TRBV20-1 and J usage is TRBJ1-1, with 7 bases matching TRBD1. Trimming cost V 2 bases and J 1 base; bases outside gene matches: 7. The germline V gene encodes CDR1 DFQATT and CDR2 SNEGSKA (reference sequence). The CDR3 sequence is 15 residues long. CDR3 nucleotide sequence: TGCAGTGCTAGAATTCCGGGACAGACGAACACTGAAGCTTTCTTT. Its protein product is CSARIPGQTNTEAFF.

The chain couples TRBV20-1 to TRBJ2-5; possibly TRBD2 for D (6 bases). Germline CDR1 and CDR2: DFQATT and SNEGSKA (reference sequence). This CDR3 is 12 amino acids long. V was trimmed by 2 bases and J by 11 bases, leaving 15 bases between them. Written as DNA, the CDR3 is TGCAGTGCTAGATACGGTACCCGGGAGCAGTACTTC. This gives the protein CSARYGTREQYF.

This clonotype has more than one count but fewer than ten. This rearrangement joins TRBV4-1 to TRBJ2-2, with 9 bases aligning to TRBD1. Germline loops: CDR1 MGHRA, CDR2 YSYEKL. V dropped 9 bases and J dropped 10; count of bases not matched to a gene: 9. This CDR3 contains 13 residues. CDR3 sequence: CASSTGTGTELFF. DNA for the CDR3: TGCGCCAGTTCTACCGGGACAGGGACGGAGCTGTTTTTT.